The source of this T cell receptor (beta chain) is a study of monozygotic twins with inflammatory bowel disease (dated by TCRdb to between 2018 and 2020). With regard to the full study: The full study comprised 28 monozygotic twin pairs: nine German pairs (four IBD-concordant, five IBD-discordant) and 19 IBD-discordant Danish pairs. Disease-associated traits were sought mainly through comparisons between IBD patients and their genetically identical healthy co-twins within discordant pairs. Each individual had, on average, about 151 000 unique TCRalpha sequences and 181 000 unique TCRbeta sequences available for analysis.

From each donor, a roughly 2.7 ml peripheral blood sample was collected into PAXgene tubes and kept at -80 degrees C. Without any T cell sorting, total RNA was extracted from whole blood using the PAXgene blood miRNA kit on an automated QIAcube. Peripheral blood from monozygotic twin pairs, either concordant or discordant for inflammatory bowel disease, underwent deep TCRalpha and TCRbeta repertoire profiling that used unique molecular barcoding. Smoking habits were recorded for all twin pairs, with individuals classified as current, former or never smokers. As for this clonotype: What this receptor recognizes is not known.

Including cysteine and phenylalanine, the CDR3 has 14 amino acids. DNA for this receptor is not on file. In the germline V gene, CDR1 corresponds to SGHDT and CDR2 to YYEEEE. Points the paper makes about the study in general: Because patients were on differing immunosuppressive treatments, the repertoires may have picked up extra background noise and inter-individual variability. No single strong signal or clonotype linked to IBD turned up in the results, so the idea that one exists was not supported. TCRbeta repertoire diversity, by inverse Simpson index, was decreased in IBD patients compared with their healthy co-twins. Compared with healthy twins, IBD patients shared fewer clonotypes with other individuals, and the difference was most pronounced in patients with signs of disease activity. Concordant and discordant twins showed no difference in repertoire similarity, possibly because of limited statistical power. The analysis was unable to tell different T cell subtypes apart.

The library was generated by 5' RACE. Preparation of each TCR library used 3,000 to 4,000 ng of total RNA. For each sample, cDNA synthesis with SMARTScribe reverse transcriptase was split into eight separate reactions. Unique molecular identifiers containing a 6-nucleotide sample barcode were introduced through template switching during cDNA synthesis. Two nested PCRs of approximately 16 and 10 cycles amplified the TCRalpha and TCRbeta cDNA, and bead purification followed each PCR. Before amplification, cDNA was treated with uracil DNA-glycosylase and purified using the QIAquick PCR purification kit. The second PCR added Illumina TruSeq-compatible adapters along with sample-specific barcodes. Library quality and concentration were assessed using TapeStation and Qubit, and about 5 ng of each library was pooled. Pooled libraries were sequenced on an Illumina HiSeq2500 single-index Rapid Run with 2 x 100 bp reads and custom sequencing primers. The original pipeline was this. MiGEC version 1.2.6 was used for UMI-based consensus assembly, which corrected PCR and sequencing errors. MiXCR version 2.1.1 was used to carry out V(D)J alignment, clonotype assembly and CDR3 extraction. To normalise gene usage, clonotype sharing and MAIT/NKT TCR abundance, the top 1000, 10 000 and 20 000 clonotypes in each sample were analysed. After downsampling to 27 000 UMIs, diversity was calculated as the inverse Simpson index using the vegan R package. Paired Mann-Whitney U tests were applied to discordant twin pairs, with Benjamini-Hochberg correction for multiple testing. The reads went through TCRdb reprocessing, and each CDR3 protein sequence gets one entry with no DNA. TCRdb, rather than the study authors, made the V and J calls. The table kept for this sample lists a few hundred thousand distinct CDR3 sequences. Around 1.5% of the sample is taken by the ten largest.

The material sequenced was blood. This TCR was sampled from a human donor with ulcerative colitis or Crohn's disease, or a healthy co-twin of an affected twin (not recorded which). This chain is built from TRBV5-6 and TRBJ1-1; TCRdb's assignment of TRBD1 cannot be checked, as there is no DNA. This receptor has the CDR3 CASSLAGAGAEAFF.